This T cell receptor (beta chain) was identified during a study of Ad26.COV2.S vaccination and SARS-CoV-2 variants. Whole-study findings and limits: Similar non-spike TCR breadth was observed in recipients of vaccine and of placebo. CD8+ and CD4+ T cells specific for spike reportedly responded with substantial breadth after vaccination. Vaccinees displayed broader spike-specific TCR repertoires than placebo recipients.

The CDR3 sequence is 15 residues long. The ends were cut back, 1 base at V and 2 bases at J, with 9 bases in the middle. The germline V gene has CDR1 MNHNS and CDR2 SASEGT. Profiled with immunoSEQ multiplex PCR; TCRdb holds only in-frame clones, not every one. The sample records 180,000 or so clones, around 90% being singletons. This clone was found once. The antigen is not known. This sequence originates from a human donor who had recovered from COVID-19. V is TRBV6-1 and J is TRBJ1-3; D is unresolved. The specimen was peripheral blood, collected after recovery from COVID-19. The CDR3 loop is CASSEESGPGNTIYF. The CDR3 DNA reads TGTGCCAGCAGTGAAGAATCAGGACCTGGAAACACCATATATTTT.